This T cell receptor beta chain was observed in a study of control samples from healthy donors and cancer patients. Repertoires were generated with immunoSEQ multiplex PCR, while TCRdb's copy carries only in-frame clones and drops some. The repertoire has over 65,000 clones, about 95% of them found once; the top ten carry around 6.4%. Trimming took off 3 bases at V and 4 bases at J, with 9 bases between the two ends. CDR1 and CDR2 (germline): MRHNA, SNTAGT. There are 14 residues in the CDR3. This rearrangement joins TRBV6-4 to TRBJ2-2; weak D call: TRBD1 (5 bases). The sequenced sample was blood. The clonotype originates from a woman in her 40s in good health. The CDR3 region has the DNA TGTGCCAGCAGTGAACAGGCGGCCACCGGGGAGCTGTTTTTT. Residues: CASSEQAATGELFF.